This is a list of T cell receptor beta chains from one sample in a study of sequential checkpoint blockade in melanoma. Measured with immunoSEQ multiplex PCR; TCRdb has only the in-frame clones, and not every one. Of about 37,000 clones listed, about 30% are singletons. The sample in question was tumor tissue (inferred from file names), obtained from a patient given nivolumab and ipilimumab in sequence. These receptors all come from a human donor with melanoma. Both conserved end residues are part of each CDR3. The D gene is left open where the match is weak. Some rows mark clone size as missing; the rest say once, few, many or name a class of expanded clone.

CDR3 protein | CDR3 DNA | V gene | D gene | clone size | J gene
CASSMRVNNEQFF | TGTGCCAGTAGTATGAGGGTAAACAATGAGCAGTTCTTC | TRBV19 | NA | once | TRBJ2-1
CAWSLRLEYEQYF | TGTGCCTGGAGTTTAAGGTTGGAGTACGAGCAGTACTTC | TRBV30 | NA | NA | TRBJ2-7
CAILGNQESSYEQYF | TGTGCCATCTTAGGTAACCAGGAGTCCTCCTACGAGCAGTACTTC | TRBV6-8 | NA | NA | TRBJ2-7
CASSFAQGDYGYTF | TGTGCCAGCAGCTTTGCACAGGGGGACTATGGCTACACCTTC | TRBV7-6 | TRBD1 | many | TRBJ1-2
CASSLGGHGVESEAFF | TGTGCCAGCAGTTTGGGGGGGCACGGAGTGGAGTCTGAAGCTTTCTTT | TRBV28 | NA | few | TRBJ1-1
CASSPWGSYNEQFF | TGTGCCAGCAGCCCTTGGGGCTCCTACAATGAGCAGTTCTTC | TRBV7-6 | NA | many | TRBJ2-1
CASSSSGGNSYEQYF | TGTGCCAGCAGCTCCAGCGGGGGGAACTCCTACGAGCAGTACTTC | TRBV11-3 | TRBD2 | few | TRBJ2-7
CASSPGTGGVDTQYF | TGTGCCAGCAGCCCCGGGACAGGGGGTGTAGATACGCAGTATTTT | TRBV11-3 | TRBD1 | NA | TRBJ2-3
CASSPPGSLGYEQYF | TGTGCCAGCAGCCCGCCCGGGAGTTTAGGGTACGAGCAGTACTTC | TRBV11-3 | NA | few | TRBJ2-7
CASSSGRNEKLFF | TGTGCCAGTAGTTCGGGGCGGAATGAAAAACTGTTTTTT | TRBV28 | NA | NA | TRBJ1-4
CASSTISGNTIYF | TGTGCCAGTAGTACCATCTCTGGAAACACCATATATTTT | TRBV19 | NA | NA | TRBJ1-3
CSVVKTASGDTQYF | TGCAGCGTTGTCAAGACTGCTTCGGGAGATACGCAGTATTTT | TRBV29-1 | NA | NA | TRBJ2-3
CASSIDREDYGYTF | TGTGCCAGCAGCATAGACAGGGAAGACTATGGCTACACCTTC | TRBV9 | TRBD1 | few | TRBJ1-2
CASEAGPMAFF | TGTGCTAGTGAAGCGGGGCCGATGGCTTTCTTT | TRBV12-5 | NA | NA | TRBJ1-1
CASSLGQVDGETQYF | TGTGCCAGCAGTTTGGGGCAGGTTGACGGTGAGACCCAGTACTTC | TRBV28 | NA | few | TRBJ2-5
CASVSPGTSTTYTF | TGTGCCAGCGTCTCCCCGGGAACATCGACTACCTACACCTTC | TRBV9 | NA | many | TRBJ1-2
CASKARVGTGELFF | TGTGCCAGCAAGGCAAGGGTTGGCACCGGGGAGCTGTTTTTT | TRBV11-3 | NA | NA | TRBJ2-2
CASRRGQSTGELFF | TGTGCCAGTAGAAGGGGACAGAGCACAGGGGAGCTGTTTTTT | TRBV19 | TRBD1 | few | TRBJ2-2
CASSTRQENTEAFF | TGTGCCAGCAGCACCCGACAGGAGAACACTGAAGCTTTCTTT | TRBV11-3 | NA | NA | TRBJ1-1
CASRFGRFGTEAFF | TGTGCCAGCAGATTCGGTAGATTCGGCACTGAAGCTTTCTTT | TRBV6-8 | NA | NA | TRBJ1-1
CASSYSGGALNEQFF | TGCGCCAGCAGCTATAGCGGGGGGGCCTTAAATGAGCAGTTCTTC | TRBV5-1 | TRBD2 | NA | TRBJ2-1
CASQVGVAGAEQYF | TGTGCCAGTCAAGTGGGGGTAGCGGGAGCCGAGCAGTACTTC | TRBV19 | TRBD2 | NA | TRBJ2-7
CASSVAGGAWEQYF | TGTGCCAGCAGCGTAGCGGGTGGGGCGTGGGAGCAGTACTTC | TRBV9 | NA | NA | TRBJ2-7
CASMGLRDYGYTF | TGTGCCAGTATGGGGTTGCGGGATTATGGCTACACCTTC | TRBV19 | NA | NA | TRBJ1-2
CASGARGGFNGYTF | TGTGCCAGCGGCGCCAGGGGCGGGTTTAATGGCTACACCTTC | TRBV28 | NA | few | TRBJ1-2
CASTQTNSGNTIYF | TGTGCCAGCACTCAGACGAACTCTGGAAACACCATATATTTT | TRBV6-8 | NA | few | TRBJ1-3
CASSPGEKLGSNQPQHF | TGTGCCAGCAGCCCGGGGGAAAAGCTCGGAAGCAATCAGCCCCAGCATTTT | TRBV9 | NA | NA | TRBJ1-5
CASSLGQMKPQHF | TGTGCCAGCAGTTTAGGACAGATGAAGCCCCAGCATTTT | TRBV28 | NA | few | TRBJ1-5
CASTERMSHYGYTF | TGTGCCAGCACAGAGCGGATGAGCCACTATGGCTACACCTTC | TRBV11-3 | NA | few | TRBJ1-2
CASSAEPGQGFYNSPLHF | TGTGCCAGCAGCGCAGAACCGGGACAGGGCTTCTATAATTCACCCCTCCACTTT | TRBV7-6 | TRBD1 | few | TRBJ1-6
CASSLGFGQGYGYTF | TGTGCCAGCAGCTTAGGTTTTGGGCAGGGGTATGGCTACACCTTC | TRBV11-3 | NA | many | TRBJ1-2
CASSRLAGGPHEQYF | TGCGCCAGCAGCAGACTAGCGGGAGGGCCACACGAGCAGTACTTC | TRBV5-1 | TRBD2 | NA | TRBJ2-7